One sample yielded the 30 T cell receptor beta chains listed below, sequenced in a study of CD8 T cells in Susac syndrome. Random hexamers served to reverse transcribe about 0.5 to 1 ug RNA. In TCRdb, the immunoSEQ multiplex PCR reads were re-called with MiXCR into one record per CDR3 protein. Of roughly 200,000 distinct CDR3 sequences detected, roughly 96% appear once; the ten largest clones hold approximately 0.094%. Sequencing used CD4+ T cells from PBMCs. The receptors were gathered from a human donor in good health.

The V call is TRBV5-1, the J call TRBJ2-7; D is perhaps TRBD2 (5 bases). The CDR3 covers 14 residues. Germline loops: CDR1 SGHRS, CDR2 YFSETQ. Between the trimmed V and J ends, which lost 6 bases and 2 bases, there was a span of 15 bases. Here the CDR3 reads CASTPGMGPYEQYF. The DNA of the CDR3 is TGCGCCAGCACCCCCGGGATGGGCCCCTACGAGCAGTACTTC.

This chain joins TRBV9 and TRBJ2-1; the D gene is possibly TRBD2 (6 bases). Germline V CDR1 and CDR2: SGDLS, YYNGEE. The CDR3 sequence is 16 residues long. V dropped 0 bases and J dropped 8 bases, with 18 bases sitting between them. CDR3 region: CASSVGASEISDEQFF. The CDR3 region has the DNA TGTGCCAGCAGCGTAGGGGCTAGCGAAATCTCCGATGAGCAGTTCTTC.

This clonotype showed up just once. This sequence joins TRBV5-1 and TRBJ2-5, with 10 bases lining up with TRBD2. The CDR3 contains 17 residues. The germline V gene has CDR1 SGHRS and CDR2 YFSETQ. J gave up 4 bases and V 4 bases, and 13 bases lay outside the gene matches. The CDR3 loop is CASSIEASGSGLETQYF. CDR3 nucleotide sequence: TGCGCCAGCAGCATAGAAGCTAGCGGGAGTGGCTTAGAGACCCAGTACTTC.

The chain carries TRBV20-1 and TRBJ2-7, with TRBD2 matching over 9 bases. CDR3 length equals 14 residues. Germline V CDR1 and CDR2: DFQATT, SNEGSKA (reference sequence). After removal of 5 bases from V and 4 bases from J, the junction contained 9 bases not matched to a gene. Written as DNA, the CDR3 is TGCAGTGCTGCTCCGCCTAGCGGGATGTACGAGCAGTACGTC. It translates to CSAAPPSGMYEQYV.

V gene TRBV30 combines with J gene TRBJ1-1; the D gene is possibly TRBD1 (6 bases). Looked up from germline, CDR1 is GTSNPN and CDR2 is SVGIG (reference sequence). This CDR3 region has 13 residues. Trimming took off 3 bases at V and 3 bases at J, with 11 bases between the two ends. The CDR3 nucleotides read TGTGCCTGGAGGGCAGGGGAGGACACTGAAGCTTTCTTT. Amino acids: CAWRAGEDTEAFF.

The chain is built from TRBV4-3 and TRBJ2-7, with D unresolved. Germline assignment: CDR1 LGHNA and CDR2 YSLEER. The CDR3 runs 13 residues. Trimming took off 4 bases at V and 0 bases at J, with 7 bases between the two ends. CDR3 in DNA: TGCGCCAGCAGCCGAGAGCTCTCCTACGAGCAGTACTTC. Residues: CASSRELSYEQYF.

J is TRBJ1-1 and V is TRBV5-4; TRBD1 matches 8 bases. Germline CDR1 and CDR2: SGHNT and YYREEE (reference sequence). This CDR3 has 17 residues. V trimming: 5 bases; J trimming: 1 base; junction bases outside the gene matches: 13. CDR3 nucleotides: TGTGCCAGCAGTCCAGGACAGGGAATGGTTCGGAACACTGAAGCTTTCTTT. It yields the protein CASSPGQGMVRNTEAFF.

The gene calls are TRBV29-1 and TRBJ2-3; 7 bases are shared with TRBD1. The V and J ends lost 5 bases and 4 bases, in that order; junction bases with no gene match: 9. This CDR3 is built from 14 residues. Germline V gene sequence: CDR1 SQVTM, CDR2 ANQGSEA. The DNA of the CDR3 is TGCAGCGTTTTACCCGGGACAGCGGCAGATACGCAGTATTTT. It yields the protein CSVLPGTAADTQYF.

The chain combines TRBV11-2 with TRBJ2-7; 8 nucleotides align to TRBD2. The ends lost 3 bases at V and 5 bases at J; junction bases unmatched: 9. Germline V gives CDR1 SGHAT, CDR2 FQNNGV. The CDR3 length is 15 residues. The CDR3 is CASSFSGGRPDEQYV. In DNA, the CDR3 is TGTGCCAGCAGCTTCTCTGGCGGGAGGCCTGACGAGCAGTACGTC.

The CDR3: CATSRGGPDTQYF. As DNA, the CDR3 is TGTGCCACCAGCAGAGGGGGACCGGATACGCAGTATTTT. V is TRBV15 and J is TRBJ2-3; D tentatively fits TRBD1 or TRBD2 (5 bases each). The CDR3 extends over 13 amino acids. CDR1 is LNHNV, CDR2 YYDKDF, per germline (reference sequence). V lost 1 base, J lost 6 bases, and 8 bases lay in between.

The chain employs TRBV15 and TRBJ1-5; D is perhaps TRBD1 (5 bases). Trimming shortened V by 9 bases and J by 2 bases, and 14 bases separated the two germline ends. This CDR3 region has 14 residues. Germline lookup yields CDR1 LNHNV and CDR2 YYDKDF (reference sequence). The CDR3 coding sequence is TGTGCCACAAGCCTACGGGGGGGCAATCAGCCCCAGCATTTT. This gives the protein CATSLRGGNQPQHF.

The CDR3 sequence is CSVLKGGESNEQFF. The DNA for the CDR3 is TGCAGCGTCCTCAAAGGGGGAGAAAGCAATGAGCAGTTCTTC. The chain is built from TRBV29-1 and TRBJ2-1, with D maybe TRBD1 (6 bases). Germline CDR1 SQVTM, CDR2 ANQGSEA. The CDR3 is 14 residues long. V lost 6 bases to trimming and J lost 6 bases, with 18 bases between them.

The chain combines TRBV2 with TRBJ1-1; D unresolved. The germline gives CDR1 SNHLY, CDR2 FYNNEI. The CDR3 sequence is 11 residues long. Trimming cost V 3 bases and J 3 bases, with 2 bases left between them. CDR3 protein: CASSEDTEAFF. The CDR3 region has the DNA TGTGCCAGCAGTGAGGACACTGAAGCTTTCTTT. Variable domain in full (rest from reference TRBV2 and TRBJ1-1): EPEVTQTPSHQVTQMGQEVILRCVPISNHLYFYWYRQILGQKVEFLVSFYNNEISEKSEIFDDQFSVERPDGSNFTLKIRSTKLEDSAMYFCASSEDTEAFFGQGTRLTVV.

The chain recombines TRBV6-5 with TRBJ1-4; D is ambiguous. This CDR3 spans 13 amino acids. Looked up from germline, CDR1 is MNHEY and CDR2 is SVGAGI. Trimming stripped 2 bases from V and 8 bases from J, with 9 bases between. The CDR3 region is CASSYEGYEKLFF. CDR3 coding DNA: TGTGCCAGCAGTTACGAGGGTTACGAAAAACTGTTTTTT.

This sequence joins TRBV4-3 and TRBJ2-1; 8 positions agree with TRBD1. Germline V CDR1 and CDR2: LGHNA, YSLEER. The CDR3 totals 16 residues. Trimming cost V 2 bases and J 4 bases; bases outside gene matches: 7. CDR3 sequence: CASSQIWTGTYNEQFF. CDR3 DNA: TGCGCCAGCAGCCAAATCTGGACAGGGACGTACAATGAGCAGTTCTTC.

The rearrangement uses TRBV18 and TRBJ2-1, with D tentatively TRBD2 (5 bases). Deletions cut 1 base from V and 4 bases from J, with 11 bases between. The germline V gene has CDR1 KGHSH and CDR2 LQKENI. The CDR3 is made up of 15 amino acids. CDR3 sequence reads: CASSPLVGEYNEQFF. The CDR3 DNA reads TGTGCCAGCTCACCACTGGTGGGAGAGTACAATGAGCAGTTCTTC.

The rearrangement links TRBV29-1 to TRBJ2-3, with D possibly being TRBD1 (6 bases). The CDR3 runs to 13 residues. Germline V lookup: CDR1 SQVTM, CDR2 ANQGSEA. V shed 4 bases and J shed 0 bases, with 8 bases lying between them. The CDR3 loop is CSVAQGSTDTQYF. The CDR3 nucleotides read TGCAGCGTTGCGCAGGGGAGCACAGATACGCAGTATTTT.

This clonotype was seen a few times. DNA of the CDR3: TGTGCCAGCAGTTTAAGGCAGGATAATGAGCAGTTCTTC. Encoded protein: CASSLRQDNEQFF. This chain links TRBV12-3 or TRBV12-4 with TRBJ2-1, with no clear D. The CDR3 has 13 amino acids. V gave up 2 bases and J gave up 7 bases, with 9 bases separating them.

This chain uses TRBV30 with TRBJ2-3; a weak D match, TRBD2 (6 bases). Germline V gives CDR1 GTSNPN, CDR2 SVGIG (reference sequence). The CDR3 runs 15 residues. V was trimmed by 1 base and J by 0 bases, leaving 11 bases between them. The CDR3 DNA is TGTGCCTGGAGTGAGGAGGGATCTAGCACAGATACGCAGTATTTT. Translating it yields CAWSEEGSSTDTQYF.

This chain joins TRBV7-2 and TRBJ2-1, with TRBD2 matching 10 bases. With V trimmed by 6 bases and J by 5 bases, 16 bases remained unmatched. This CDR3 spans 18 amino acids. Germline CDR1 is SGHTA and CDR2 is FQGNSA. The CDR3 loop is CASSPGGTSVRSHNEQFF. DNA of the CDR3: TGTGCCAGCAGTCCGGGAGGGACTAGCGTACGGAGTCACAATGAGCAGTTCTTC.

The genes are TRBV19 and TRBJ2-5; TRBD1 matches 8 bases. This CDR3 is 14 amino acids long. CDR1 is LNHDA and CDR2 is SQIVND in the germline V gene (reference sequence). V lost 5 bases and J lost 4; bases outside the gene matches: 6. In DNA form, the CDR3 reads TGTGCCAGTAGTGCACAGGGGGTAAGAGAGACCCAGTACTTC. Translated, it gives CASSAQGVRETQYF.

With regard to this clonotype: The junction departs from the called germline gene at one end, perhaps through a read error. This rearrangement joins TRBV9 to TRBJ2-1, with 7 bases identical to TRBD1. CDR3 length equals 13 residues. CDR1 and CDR2 (germline): SGDLS, YYNGEE. CDR3 loop: CASSVGGRDSILF. CDR3 DNA: TGTGCCAGCAGCGTAGGGGGACGGGACAGCATTCTCTTC.

The rearrangement joins TRBV29-1 to TRBJ2-5; 7 bases align to TRBD1. Trimming cost V 0 bases and J 5 bases; bases outside gene matches: 9. Per the germline V gene, CDR1 is SQVTM and CDR2 is ANQGSEA. This CDR3 comprises 15 residues. The CDR3 loop is CSVEDRQGAWETQYF. The CDR3 DNA is TGCAGCGTTGAAGACCGACAGGGAGCTTGGGAGACCCAGTACTTC.

The chain has TRBV3-1 and TRBJ1-2; 9 bases are shared with TRBD1. V lost 0 bases to trimming and J lost 8 bases; unmatched junction nucleotides: 7. The CDR3 has 15 amino acids. CDR1 and CDR2 (germline): LGHDT, YNNKEL (reference sequence). The CDR3 DNA follows: TGTGCCAGCAGCCAAGATTGGGACAGGGAGAGCGGCTACACCTTC. Its translation is CASSQDWDRESGYTF. Full variable domain (rest looked up from reference TRBV3-1 and TRBJ1-2): DTAVSQTPKYLVTQMGNDKSIKCEQNLGHDTMYWYKQDSKKFLKIMFSYNNKELIINETVPNRFSPKSPDKAHLNLHINSLELGDSAVYFCASSQDWDRESGYTFGSGTRLTVV.

The chain couples TRBV21-1 to TRBJ1-6. TRBV21-1 is marked as a pseudogene. The CDR3 runs to 18 residues. The CDR3 bases are TGTGCCAGCAGCCCACACCGGACGGAGCCCCGGGAGGAATCACCCCTCCACTTT. Residues: CASSPHRTEPREESPLHF.

The V and J genes are TRBV9 and TRBJ1-6; 8 nucleotides agree with TRBD1. The CDR3 spans 15 residues. J gave up 7 bases and V 4 bases, and 7 bases lay outside the gene matches. Per the germline V gene, CDR1 is SGDLS and CDR2 is YYNGEE. CDR3: CASSYLTGENSPLHF. In nucleotides, the CDR3 is TGTGCCAGCAGCTACCTGACAGGGGAAAATTCACCCCTCCACTTT.

The chain joins TRBV3-1 to TRBJ2-7; D might be TRBD1 (7 bases). Germline lookup yields CDR1 LGHDT and CDR2 YNNKEL (reference sequence). This CDR3 has 15 amino acids. V lost 3 bases and J 5 bases, leaving 17 bases between the germline ends. As DNA, the CDR3 is TGTGCCAGCAGCCACCCGGCAGGGGGAGGAAACGAGCAGTACTTC. It codes for CASSHPAGGGNEQYF.

The gene calls are TRBV4-3 and TRBJ2-4, with D possibly being TRBD2 (6 bases). Per the germline V gene, CDR1 is LGHNA and CDR2 is YSLEER. The CDR3 loop spans 14 amino acids. V was trimmed by 4 bases and J by 8 bases, leaving 15 bases between them. CDR3 DNA: TGCGCCAGCAGCCTCGAGGGAAGGAGGGACATTCAGTACTTC. Translation gives CASSLEGRRDIQYF.

V gene TRBV29-1 combines with J gene TRBJ2-3; TRBD2 is a possible D gene (6 bases). V lost 6 bases and J lost 7, with 17 bases in between. CDR3 length: 13 amino acids. CDR1 and CDR2 from the germline V gene are SQVTM and ANQGSEA. In DNA, the CDR3 is TGCAGCGTCAAAAAAGGACGGGGGTATACGCAGTATTTT. Protein sequence: CSVKKGRGYTQYF.

The chain is built from TRBV30 and TRBJ2-2, with TRBD2 as a possible D gene (5 bases). This CDR3 has 14 amino acids. The V end lost 8 bases, the J end lost 2 bases, and 15 bases lay between the germline ends. Per the germline V gene, CDR1 is GTSNPN and CDR2 is SVGIG (reference sequence). The CDR3 bases are TGTGCCGTACCGGACTTGACTAACACCGGGGAGCTGTTTTTT. Translation: CAVPDLTNTGELFF.